This T cell receptor (beta chain) was found in a study of blood T cell repertoires in COVID-19. The CDR3 has 11 amino acids. Germline assignment: CDR1 MNHEY and CDR2 SMNVEV (reference sequence). The V gene lost 6 bases and the J gene lost 4 bases, with 6 bases spanning the gap. Clones were sequenced by immunoSEQ multiplex PCR, and TCRdb holds only the in-frame ones, with some missing. The table has about 81,000 clones, 82% seen once. This chain links TRBV27 with TRBJ1-2; the D gene is possibly TRBD1 (6 bases). Sequencing input: peripheral blood. The sequence came from a human donor in a cohort sampled during active COVID-19. The CDR3 is CASRGGYGYTF. In DNA, the CDR3 is TGTGCCAGCAGAGGGGGCTATGGCTACACCTTC.